A selection of T cell receptor beta chains follows, all from one sample in a study of spatial heterogeneity in lung cancer. TCRdb called the 5' RACE reads again in MiXCR, with one record for every CDR3 protein. Of around 26,000 distinct CDR3 sequences in the sample, 6.9% were seen once. Material: PBMCs, obtained at surgery. These receptors were taken from a male donor with early-stage non-small cell lung cancer. CDR3s leave out the opening cysteine and the closing phenylalanine or tryptophan. The D gene is left open where the match is weak.

J: TRBJ2-7; V: TRBV9; D: .; CDR3: ASSVAMGDYEQY
J: TRBJ2-7; V: TRBV20-1; D: .; CDR3: SAQRGAGFYEQY
J: TRBJ2-2; V: TRBV10-3; D: TRBD1; CDR3: AISRQGASTGELF
J: TRBJ1-2; V: TRBV25-1; D: TRBD1; CDR3: ASSPQAGQGLSYGYT
J: TRBJ2-1; V: TRBV27; D: TRBD2; CDR3: ASSFAPAGSYNEQF
J: TRBJ1-5; V: TRBV19; D: TRBD1; CDR3: ASRQQGAYQNQPQH
J: TRBJ2-2; V: TRBV27; D: .; CDR3: ASKKGGQSTGELF
J: TRBJ2-1; V: TRBV4-2; D: TRBD1; CDR3: ASSQDSRQGGVEQF
J: TRBJ1-3; V: TRBV10-3; D: .; CDR3: AISGAGSPSGNTIY
J: TRBJ2-7; V: TRBV20-1; D: TRBD1; CDR3: SATGQGGYEQY
J: TRBJ1-4; V: TRBV9; D: .; CDR3: ASSVGTGPNEKLF
J: TRBJ1-2; V: TRBV12-3/TRBV12-4; D: .; CDR3: ASSLHRIYT
J: TRBJ1-6; V: TRBV29-1; D: .; CDR3: SAKGPGTNSPLH
J: TRBJ1-1; V: TRBV12-3/TRBV12-4; D: .; CDR3: ASSPGLGTEAF
J: TRBJ2-2; V: TRBV29-1; D: .; CDR3: SVAPRVGGELF
J: TRBJ1-2; V: TRBV14; D: .; CDR3: ASSQMLGDGYT
J: TRBJ2-2; V: TRBV28; D: .; CDR3: ASSLLARANTGELF
J: TRBJ2-3; V: TRBV10-3; D: .; CDR3: AISRQEATDTQY
J: TRBJ2-6; V: TRBV18; D: TRBD2; CDR3: ASSRSGVSGANVLT
J: TRBJ1-4; V: TRBV12-3/TRBV12-4; D: .; CDR3: ASSSRGTGDEKLF
J: TRBJ2-2; V: TRBV5-8; D: .; CDR3: ASSSDSLYTGELF
J: TRBJ1-1; V: TRBV10-3; D: .; CDR3: AIVGHSNTEAF
J: TRBJ1-3; V: TRBV6-6; D: .; CDR3: ASSYSKGEGNTIY
J: TRBJ1-1; V: TRBV27; D: .; CDR3: ASSLWSSTEAF
J: TRBJ1-1; V: TRBV5-6; D: .; CDR3: ASSLSTAPTNTEAF
J: TRBJ2-5; V: TRBV29-1; D: .; CDR3: SVERLGSATQY
J: TRBJ2-5; V: TRBV6-6; D: TRBD1; CDR3: ASSYSAGTGTQY
J: TRBJ2-3; V: TRBV9; D: .; CDR3: ASSVSRGRDTQY
J: TRBJ2-5; V: TRBV5-5; D: TRBD1; CDR3: ASSRGEWTGSQETQY
J: TRBJ2-2; V: TRBV7-8; D: .; CDR3: ASRPTTTTTNTGELF
J: TRBJ2-6; V: TRBV27; D: .; CDR3: ASSTLSGANVLT
J: TRBJ2-7; V: TRBV7-2; D: TRBD1; CDR3: ASSFSRQGDEQY
J: TRBJ2-5; V: TRBV12-3/TRBV12-4; D: TRBD2; CDR3: ASSFLTSPETQY
J: TRBJ2-3; V: TRBV4-2; D: TRBD1; CDR3: ASSQDQGARRSDTQY
J: TRBJ2-7; V: TRBV7-8; D: TRBD1; CDR3: ASSSPRARGPGYPPYEQY
J: TRBJ2-5; V: TRBV29-1; D: .; CDR3: SVVGSGVETQY
J: TRBJ1-1; V: TRBV6-5; D: .; CDR3: ASSASVNTEAF
J: TRBJ1-2; V: TRBV25-1; D: .; CDR3: ASSERGSASGYT
J: TRBJ2-3; V: TRBV7-7; D: .; CDR3: ASSLSRTGVGTDTQY